This T cell receptor (beta chain) was sequenced in a study of blood T cell repertoires in COVID-19 (dated by TCRdb to the early 2020s). Notes on the research overall: The collaborator samples originated in the United States, Italy and Spain and spanned the acute and convalescent phases of COVID-19. The samples were drawn from the first 160 participants of the ongoing ImmuneRACE study and from 1,254 subjects provided by 6 global collaborators. The material from the prospective study consisted of cDNA or gDNA derived from T cells, B-cell-depleted T cells, or PBMCs. Where HLA class I and class II types were available, the types were taken from metadata supplied by the sample provider, not from assay-based typing. Deeply sampled blood TCRbeta repertoires from subjects exposed to, actively infected with, or recovered from COVID-19 were included in the dataset. A de-identified subject ID, COVID-19 status, age in years and sex were almost always included in the sample metadata. The repertoires were released in a freely available public database intended as a resource for research on the immune response to SARS-CoV-2. Beyond this particular receptor, the publication reports: How much clinical and demographic metadata was included differed by source and by participant, and the metadata was provided uncurated.

TCRbeta CDR3 regions were amplified from genomic DNA by means of the immunoSEQ Assay, a bias-controlled multiplex PCR. The authors processed their data as follows. Within the assay, amplification of reference gene primers was used to estimate how many nucleated cells each sample contained. To quantify the absolute abundance of each unique TCRbeta CDR3 rearrangement, sequence reads were collapsed and filtered. For each sample, productive Simpson clonality was calculated as the square root of Simpson's diversity index over productive rearrangements. Imported from immuneACCESS, the table was reduced by TCRdb to in-frame sequences with V and J called. These copies leave out some clones; in studies compared against another copy, an unresolved V gene accounts for under half, and the cause of the remainder is not known. Clone size and V and J calls were adopted from that table, with D and trimming inferred from the DNA. Within this sample are about 110,000 clones, with 65% to 90% of them counted one time only. The top ten clonotypes cover approximately 16% of the sample.

V and J are trimmed by 9 bases and 0 bases, and the gene matches miss 12 bases of the junction. Reading the germline V gene (reference sequence) gives CDR1 LNHDA and CDR2 SQIVND. The CDR3 contains 19 residues, cysteine and phenylalanine counted. Only the CDR3 DNA is retained, 57 bases long and in frame from the first base. With regard to this clone: Its antigen specificity is not known. No much larger clone is present one base from it, and per-base qualities are unavailable.

Whole blood was collected in K2EDTA tubes by collaborating institutions according to the institutions' own protocols. For TCRbeta analysis, collaborator samples were shipped as frozen whole blood, as isolated PBMCs, or as DNA extracted from either sample type. The sequenced sample was peripheral blood. This clonotype originated in a woman in her fifties or sixties with acute or convalescent COVID-19. The chain was built from TRBV19 and TRBJ2-1; TRBD2 agrees with 15 junctional bases. The CDR3 is CASCPGLAGGGSSYNEQFF. At the DNA level, the sequence is TGTGCCAGCTGCCCAGGACTAGCGGGGGGGGGAAGCTCCTACAATGAGCAGTTCTTC.